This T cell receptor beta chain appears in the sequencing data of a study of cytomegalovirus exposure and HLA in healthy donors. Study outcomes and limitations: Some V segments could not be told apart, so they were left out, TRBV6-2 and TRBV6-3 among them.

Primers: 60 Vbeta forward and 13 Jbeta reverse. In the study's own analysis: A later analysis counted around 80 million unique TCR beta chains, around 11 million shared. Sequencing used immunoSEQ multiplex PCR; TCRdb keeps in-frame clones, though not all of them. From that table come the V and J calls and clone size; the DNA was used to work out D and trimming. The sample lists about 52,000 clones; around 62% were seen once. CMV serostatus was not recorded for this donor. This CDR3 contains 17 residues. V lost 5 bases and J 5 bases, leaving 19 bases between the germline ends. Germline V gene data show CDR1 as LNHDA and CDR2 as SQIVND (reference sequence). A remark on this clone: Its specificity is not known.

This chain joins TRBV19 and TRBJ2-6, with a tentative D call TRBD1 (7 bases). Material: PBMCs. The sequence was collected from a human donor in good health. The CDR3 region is CASSEGQRATWANVLTF. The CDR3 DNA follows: TGTGCCAGTAGTGAGGGACAGCGGGCAACTTGGGCCAACGTCCTGACTTTC.